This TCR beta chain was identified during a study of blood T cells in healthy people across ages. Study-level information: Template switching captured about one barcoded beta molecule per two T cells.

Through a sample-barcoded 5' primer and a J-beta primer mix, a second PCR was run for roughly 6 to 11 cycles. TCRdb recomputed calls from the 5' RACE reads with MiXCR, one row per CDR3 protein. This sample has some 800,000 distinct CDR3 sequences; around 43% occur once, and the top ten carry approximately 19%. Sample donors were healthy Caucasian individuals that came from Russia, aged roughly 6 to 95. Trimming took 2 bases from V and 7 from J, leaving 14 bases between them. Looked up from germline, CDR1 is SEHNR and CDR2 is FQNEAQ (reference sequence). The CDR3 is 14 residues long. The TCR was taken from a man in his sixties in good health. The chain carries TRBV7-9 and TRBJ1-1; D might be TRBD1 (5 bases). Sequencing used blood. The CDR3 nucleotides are TGTGCCAGCAGCTTACGTGAGGGGTTCAGTGAAGCTTTCTTT. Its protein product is CASSLREGFSEAFF.